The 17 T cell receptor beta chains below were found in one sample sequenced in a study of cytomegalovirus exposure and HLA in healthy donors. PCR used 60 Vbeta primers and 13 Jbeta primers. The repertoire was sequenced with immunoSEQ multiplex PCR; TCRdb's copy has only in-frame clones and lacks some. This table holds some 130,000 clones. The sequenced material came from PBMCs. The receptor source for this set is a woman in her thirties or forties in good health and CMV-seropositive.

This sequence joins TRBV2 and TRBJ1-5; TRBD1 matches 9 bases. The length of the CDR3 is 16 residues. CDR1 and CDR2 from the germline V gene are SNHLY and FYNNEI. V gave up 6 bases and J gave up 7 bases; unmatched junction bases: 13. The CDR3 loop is CASSPRTGDKGQPQHF. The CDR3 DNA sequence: TGTGCCAGCAGCCCCCGGACAGGGGACAAAGGCCAGCCCCAGCATTTT.

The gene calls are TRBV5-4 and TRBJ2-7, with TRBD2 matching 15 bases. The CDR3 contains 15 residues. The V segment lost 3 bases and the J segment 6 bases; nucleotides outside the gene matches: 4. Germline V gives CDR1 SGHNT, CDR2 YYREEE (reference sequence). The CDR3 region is CASSSGLAGGGEQYF. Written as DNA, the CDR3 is TGTGCCAGCAGCTCCGGACTAGCGGGAGGGGGCGAGCAGTACTTC.

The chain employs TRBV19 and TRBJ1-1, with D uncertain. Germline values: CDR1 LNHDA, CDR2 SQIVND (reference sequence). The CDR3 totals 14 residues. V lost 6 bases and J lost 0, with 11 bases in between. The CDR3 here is CASSPRQLNTEAFF. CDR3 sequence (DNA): TGTGCCAGTAGCCCTCGACAATTGAACACTGAAGCTTTCTTT.

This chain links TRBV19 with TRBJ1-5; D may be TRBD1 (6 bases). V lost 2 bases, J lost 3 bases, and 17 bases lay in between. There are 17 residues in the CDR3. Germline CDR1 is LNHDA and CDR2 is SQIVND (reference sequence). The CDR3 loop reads CASSIPGGVTINQPQHF. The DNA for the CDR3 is TGTGCCAGTAGTATACCGGGGGGCGTGACTATCAATCAGCCCCAGCATTTT.

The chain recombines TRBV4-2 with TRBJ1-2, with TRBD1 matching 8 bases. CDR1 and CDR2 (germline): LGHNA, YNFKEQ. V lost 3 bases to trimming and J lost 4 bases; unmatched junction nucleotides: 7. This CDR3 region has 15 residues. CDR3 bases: TGTGCCAGCAGCCAGGAGACAGGGGCGGTCTATGGCTACACCTTC. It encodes CASSQETGAVYGYTF.

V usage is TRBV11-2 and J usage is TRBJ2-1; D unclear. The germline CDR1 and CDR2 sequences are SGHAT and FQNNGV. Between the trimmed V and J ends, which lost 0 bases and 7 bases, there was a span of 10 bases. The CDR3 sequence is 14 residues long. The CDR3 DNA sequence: TGTGCCAGCAGCTTAGATGTCGGTAGTAATGAGCAGTTCTTC. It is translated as CASSLDVGSNEQFF.

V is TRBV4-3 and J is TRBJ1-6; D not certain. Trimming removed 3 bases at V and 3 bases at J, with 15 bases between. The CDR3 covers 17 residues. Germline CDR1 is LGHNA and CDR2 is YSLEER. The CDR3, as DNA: TGCGCCAGCAGCCAGAGTTTTTCCTCCGGCTATAATTCACCCCTCCACTTT. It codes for CASSQSFSSGYNSPLHF.

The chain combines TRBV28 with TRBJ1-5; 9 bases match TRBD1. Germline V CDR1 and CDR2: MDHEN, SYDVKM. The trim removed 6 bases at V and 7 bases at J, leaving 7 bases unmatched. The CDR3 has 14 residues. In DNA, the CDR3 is TGTGCCAGCAGAAAAACAGGGGGCTTGCAGCCCCAGCATTTT. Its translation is CASRKTGGLQPQHF.

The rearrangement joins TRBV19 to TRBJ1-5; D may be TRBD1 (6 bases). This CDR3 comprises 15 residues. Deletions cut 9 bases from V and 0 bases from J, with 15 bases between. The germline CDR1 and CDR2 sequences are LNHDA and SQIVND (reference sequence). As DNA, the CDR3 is TGTGCCAGCGGATCGGGACAACTTAGCAATCAGCCCCAGCATTTT. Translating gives CASGSGQLSNQPQHF.

The CDR3 spells CASRGDSRYEQYF. CDR3 DNA: TGTGCCAGCAGAGGGGACAGCCGCTACGAGCAGTACTTC. The chain links TRBV2 to TRBJ2-7; 7 bases map to TRBD1. In germline, CDR1 is SNHLY, CDR2 FYNNEI. The J segment lost 3 bases and the V segment lost 6 bases, leaving 5 bases of the junction unmatched. This CDR3 comprises 13 residues.

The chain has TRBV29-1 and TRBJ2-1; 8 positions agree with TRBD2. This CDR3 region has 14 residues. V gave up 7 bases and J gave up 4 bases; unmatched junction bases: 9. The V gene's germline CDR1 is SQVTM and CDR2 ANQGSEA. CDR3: CSASTSSGYNEQFF. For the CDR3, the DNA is TGCAGCGCCTCTACCTCTAGCGGGTACAATGAGCAGTTCTTC.

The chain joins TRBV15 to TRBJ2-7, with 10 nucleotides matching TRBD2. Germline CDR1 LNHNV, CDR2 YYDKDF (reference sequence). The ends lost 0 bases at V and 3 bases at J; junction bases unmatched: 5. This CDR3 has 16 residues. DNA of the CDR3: TGTGCCACCAGCAGAGATCGAGCGGGAGGGAACTACGAGCAGTACTTC. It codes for CATSRDRAGGNYEQYF. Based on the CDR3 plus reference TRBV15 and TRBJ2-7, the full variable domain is DAMVIQNPRYQVTQFGKPVTLSCSQTLNHNVMYWYQQKSSQAPKLLFHYYDKDFNNEADTPDNFQSRRPNTSFCFLDIRSPGLGDTAMYLCATSRDRAGGNYEQYFGPGTRLTVT.

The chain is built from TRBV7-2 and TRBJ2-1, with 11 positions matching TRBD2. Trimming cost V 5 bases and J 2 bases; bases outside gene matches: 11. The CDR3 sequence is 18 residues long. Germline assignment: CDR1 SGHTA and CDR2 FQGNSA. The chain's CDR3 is CASSRPTSGRSTYNEQFF. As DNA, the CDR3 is TGTGCCAGCAGCCGTCCCACTAGCGGGAGAAGCACCTACAATGAGCAGTTCTTC.

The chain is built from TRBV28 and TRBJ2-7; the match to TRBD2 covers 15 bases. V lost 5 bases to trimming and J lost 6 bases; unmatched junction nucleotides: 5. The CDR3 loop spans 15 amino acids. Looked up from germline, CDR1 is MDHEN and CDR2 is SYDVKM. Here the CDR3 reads CASSPGLAGGVEQYF. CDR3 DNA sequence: TGTGCCAGCAGTCCTGGACTAGCGGGAGGGGTCGAGCAGTACTTC. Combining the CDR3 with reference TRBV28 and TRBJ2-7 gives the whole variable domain DVKVTQSSRYLVKRTGEKVFLECVQDMDHENMFWYRQDPGLGLRLIYFSYDVKMKEKGDIPEGYSVSREKKERFSLILESASTNQTSMYLCASSPGLAGGVEQYFGPGTRLTVT.

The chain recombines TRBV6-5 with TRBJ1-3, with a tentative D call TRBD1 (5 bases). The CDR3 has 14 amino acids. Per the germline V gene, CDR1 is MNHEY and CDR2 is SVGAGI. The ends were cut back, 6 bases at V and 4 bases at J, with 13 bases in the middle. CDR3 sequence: CASRGGVLGNTIYF. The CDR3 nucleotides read TGTGCCAGCAGGGGGGGGGTTCTAGGAAACACCATATATTTT.

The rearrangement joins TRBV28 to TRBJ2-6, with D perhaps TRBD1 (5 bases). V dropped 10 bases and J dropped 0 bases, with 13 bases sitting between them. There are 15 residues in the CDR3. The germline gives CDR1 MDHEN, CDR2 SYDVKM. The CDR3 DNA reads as TGTGCCACCCTGACAGATTACTCTGGGGCCAACGTCCTGACTTTC. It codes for CATLTDYSGANVLTF. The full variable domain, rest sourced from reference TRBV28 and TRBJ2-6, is DVKVTQSSRYLVKRTGEKVFLECVQDMDHENMFWYRQDPGLGLRLIYFSYDVKMKEKGDIPEGYSVSREKKERFSLILESASTNQTSMYLCATLTDYSGANVLTFGAGSRLTVL.

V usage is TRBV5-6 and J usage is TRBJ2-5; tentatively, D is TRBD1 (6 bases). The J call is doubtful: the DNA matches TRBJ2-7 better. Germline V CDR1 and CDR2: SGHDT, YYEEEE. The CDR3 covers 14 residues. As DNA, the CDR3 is TGTGCCAGCAGCTTCGGCAGGGGCGGCTACGAGCAGTACTTC. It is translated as CASSFGRGGYEQYF.